Listed here are 18 T cell receptor beta chains from one sample, sequenced in a study of blood T cell repertoires in COVID-19. Data came from immunoSEQ multiplex PCR; TCRdb stores just in-frame clones and leaves some out. The sample records 40,000 to 50,000 clones, nearly 90% being singletons. Input material: peripheral blood. The source is a human donor in a cohort sampled during active COVID-19.

The chain combines TRBV6-8 with TRBJ1-1, with TRBD1 as a possible D gene (5 bases). V dropped 6 bases and J dropped 4 bases, with 21 bases sitting between them. The germline gives CDR1 MNHGY, CDR2 SAAAGT. The CDR3 is made up of 16 amino acids. In nucleotides, the CDR3 is TGTGCCAGCAGCCACGGGGTCAGGGAGGATTGCACTGAAGCTTTCTTT. Protein product: CASSHGVREDCTEAFF.

V is TRBV2 and J is TRBJ2-1, with D perhaps TRBD2 (5 bases). CDR3 length equals 15 residues. The germline V gene has CDR1 SNHLY and CDR2 FYNNEI. V lost 6 bases and J 1 base, leaving 13 bases between the germline ends. Here the CDR3 reads CASRVGVASYNEQFF. In nucleotides, the CDR3 is TGTGCCAGCAGGGTGGGAGTAGCTTCCTACAATGAGCAGTTCTTC.

J is TRBJ2-7 and V is TRBV5-1; TRBD2 agrees at 8 bases. Germline CDR1 and CDR2: SGHRS and YFSETQ. V lost 0 bases to trimming and J lost 2 bases; unmatched junction nucleotides: 1. The CDR3 runs 14 residues. The DNA for the CDR3 is TGCGCCAGCAGCTTGGCGGGGGGGGCCTACGAGCAGTACTTC. The encoded protein is CASSLAGGAYEQYF.

This chain uses TRBV24-1 with TRBJ2-1, with 8 nucleotides matching TRBD2. This CDR3 is 16 amino acids long. The germline gives CDR1 KGHDR, CDR2 SFDVKD. V lost 4 bases, J lost 5 bases, and 9 bases stayed unmatched. The CDR3 here is CATSESSGGLDNEQFF. Here the CDR3 DNA reads TGTGCCACCAGTGAATCCTCGGGGGGGCTCGACAATGAGCAGTTCTTC.

This clone was detected only once. CDR3 region: CASSPHKRGMDEQFF. CDR3 nucleotide sequence: TGCGCCAGCAGCCCGCACAAGCGGGGGATGGATGAGCAGTTCTTC. The chain joins TRBV4-1 to TRBJ2-1; TRBD2 aligns across 8 bases. After removal of 4 bases from V and 8 bases from J, the junction contained 10 bases not matched to a gene. The germline CDR1 and CDR2 sequences are MGHRA and YSYEKL. This CDR3 has 15 residues.

The CDR3 region has the DNA TGTGCCAGCAGCCCAAAGGTGGGGGGGGCCAACTATGGCTACACCTTC. Translation: CASSPKVGGANYGYTF. The chain couples TRBV5-4 to TRBJ1-2; perhaps TRBD1 as D (6 bases). Germline assignment: CDR1 SGHNT and CDR2 YYREEE (reference sequence). The CDR3 is 16 residues long. Trimming left V 4 bases short and J 2 bases short, with 18 bases between.

The V gene is TRBV6-5, the J gene TRBJ1-3, with D unresolved. The CDR3 runs to 15 residues. V was cut by 6 bases and J by 0 bases, with 12 bases left in between. The germline gives CDR1 MNHEY, CDR2 SVGAGI. This CDR3 reads CASSQTSLSGNTIYF. CDR3 coding DNA: TGTGCCAGCAGCCAGACAAGTCTCTCTGGAAACACCATATATTTT.

The chain is built from TRBV5-1 and TRBJ2-1, with D unresolved. Trimming stripped 4 bases from V and 0 bases from J, with 20 bases between. Germline CDR1 and CDR2: SGHRS and YFSETQ. This CDR3 comprises 18 residues. CDR3 amino acids: CASSSRSRVRSSYNEQFF. As DNA, the CDR3 is TGCGCCAGCAGCAGCCGGTCGCGCGTGCGAAGCTCCTACAATGAGCAGTTCTTC.

This chain connects TRBV12-3 or TRBV12-4 to TRBJ1-1; a weak D match, TRBD1 (5 bases). The CDR3 consists of 13 residues. V was trimmed by 8 bases and J by 1 base, leaving 11 bases between them. The CDR3 loop is CASGQNRNTEAFF. DNA for the CDR3: TGTGCCAGCGGACAAAACAGGAACACTGAAGCTTTCTTT.

In its sample, this clone was seen once. A junction boundary mismatches the germline segment, possibly from a read error. V gene TRBV27 combines with J gene TRBJ1-5; D is possibly TRBD1 (5 bases). CDR1 and CDR2 from the germline V gene are MNHEY and SMNVEV (reference sequence). CDR3 size: 14 residues. The CDR3 loop is CASSLLGPNQPQHF. The CDR3 DNA follows: TGTGCCAGCAGCTTATTGGGGCCCAATCAGCCCCAGCATTTT.

This chain joins TRBV6-5 and TRBJ2-2; D not resolved. V lost 5 bases and J lost 4, with 11 bases in between. Germline assignment: CDR1 MNHEY and CDR2 SVGAGI. This CDR3 spans 14 amino acids. The CDR3 loop is CASSMRHLTGELFF. The CDR3 DNA sequence: TGTGCCAGCAGTATGCGACACCTCACCGGGGAGCTGTTTTTT.

V is TRBV5-8 and J is TRBJ2-7; 8 positions agree with TRBD1. The CDR3 runs to 13 residues. Germline V gives CDR1 SGHTS, CDR2 YDEGEE. Losses at the gene ends were 4 bases for V and 6 bases for J; bases not matched to a gene: 6. The CDR3 DNA reads TGTGCCAGCAGCACCTGGACAGGGCTCGAGCAGTACTTC. Encoded protein: CASSTWTGLEQYF.

This chain connects TRBV19 to TRBJ1-5, with D possibly being TRBD1 (5 bases). Germline CDR1 LNHDA, CDR2 SQIVND (reference sequence). V was clipped by 9 bases and J by 4 bases, with 19 bases between them. The CDR3 covers 15 residues. CDR3 sequence (DNA): TGTGCCAGCCTGCTCACGGGGGTTGGGAATCAGCCCCAGCATTTT. Amino acids: CASLLTGVGNQPQHF. Complete variable domain (other parts from reference TRBV19 and TRBJ1-5): DGGITQSPKYLFRKEGQNVTLSCEQNLNHDAMYWYRQDPGQGLRLIYYSQIVNDFQKGDIAEGYSVSREKKESFPLTVTSAQKNPTAFYLCASLLTGVGNQPQHFGDGTRLSIL.

The V and J genes are TRBV19 and TRBJ1-2; D ambiguous. The CDR3 runs 14 residues. CDR1 and CDR2 (germline): LNHDA, SQIVND (reference sequence). Between the trimmed V and J ends, which lost 3 bases and 7 bases, there was a span of 15 bases. Written as DNA, the CDR3 is TGTGCCAGTAGTATTATTGAGGGTGCGGCTGGCTACACCTTC. Protein sequence: CASSIIEGAAGYTF.

The gene calls are TRBV7-9 and TRBJ2-1; the D gene is possibly TRBD1 (6 bases). The length of the CDR3 is 14 residues. The V gene's germline CDR1 is SEHNR and CDR2 FQNEAQ (reference sequence). V was trimmed by 5 bases and J by 6 bases, leaving 14 bases between them. This CDR3 reads CASSPTTGFNEQFF. As DNA, the CDR3 is TGTGCCAGCAGCCCGACCACAGGGTTCAATGAGCAGTTCTTC.

The chain recombines TRBV7-9 with TRBJ2-5, with D possibly matching TRBD1 (5 bases). The CDR3 spans 16 residues. The V end was cut by 4 bases, the J end by 5 bases, with 20 bases between. CDR1 SEHNR and CDR2 FQNEAQ come from the germline V gene (reference sequence). The CDR3 DNA follows: TGTGCCAGCAGCTCTCAGGGATCCACGGTTACGGAGACCCAGTACTTC. As protein: CASSSQGSTVTETQYF.

The rearrangement joins TRBV5-1 to TRBJ2-1, with 8 bases aligning to TRBD2. Germline V lookup: CDR1 SGHRS, CDR2 YFSETQ. With V trimmed by 0 bases and J by 1 base, 6 bases remained unmatched. This CDR3 spans 17 amino acids. CDR3 protein: CASSLGVSGASYNEQFF. The CDR3 DNA reads as TGCGCCAGCAGCTTGGGGGTTAGCGGGGCTTCCTACAATGAGCAGTTCTTC.

The sample holds a few counts of this clone. The V call is TRBV19, the J call TRBJ1-2; 8 bases map to TRBD1. This CDR3 contains 13 residues. Trimming took 7 bases from V and 7 from J; bases not matched to a gene: 8. Germline V gene lookup returns CDR1 LNHDA and CDR2 SQIVND (reference sequence). The CDR3 DNA reads as TGTGCCAGTAACGGACAGGGTCATTTTGGCTACACCTTC. Translated: CASNGQGHFGYTF.